This T cell receptor (beta chain) was retrieved from a study of blood T cell repertoires in COVID-19. Study-wide context: Spain, Italy and the United States supplied samples that represented acute and convalescent COVID-19. Sample material is recorded as cDNA or gDNA derived from T cells, B-cell-depleted T cells, or PBMCs.

In the original analysis: Estimated nucleated cell counts came from reference gene primer amplification. Method: immunoSEQ multiplex PCR; TCRdb's copy keeps in-frame clones and lacks some. Clone size and the V and J calls come from that table; the DNA yielded D and trimming. The sample has about 76,000 clones; around 78% are singletons. Germline CDR1 SQVTM, CDR2 ANQGSEA. CDR3 size: 14 residues. The V segment lost 5 bases and the J segment 1 base; nucleotides outside the gene matches: 4. The TCR sequence derives from a human donor in a cohort sampled during active COVID-19. Material: peripheral blood. The chain carries TRBV29-1 and TRBJ2-2, with TRBD2 matching over 7 bases. For the CDR3, the DNA is TGCAGCGTTTATCCTAGCGGGAACACCGGGGAGCTGTTTTTT. It specifies CSVYPSGNTGELFF.